Each of the 26 T cell receptor beta chains below was sequenced from the same sample in a study of shared clonotypes between healthy human individuals. In the naive CD8 group, cells lacked CD45RO and were positively selected for CCR7, so terminally differentiated effector memory CD45RA+ cells were left out. TCRdb's table, derived via immunoSEQ multiplex PCR, lists solely in-frame clones and lacks some. Here the sample spans about 2,200,000 clones, 85% to 95% being singletons. The sample comprised naive CD8+ T cells from PBMCs. The receptors were gathered from a young man in good health. Some clones in this sample may be carry-over from other donors' samples.

This clone was detected only once. Distinct nucleotide sequences in the sample also encode this CDR3. This sequence joins TRBV7-3 and TRBJ2-3; TRBD2 might be the D (5 bases). CDR1 is SGHTA and CDR2 is FQGTGA in the germline V gene. Trimming removed 5 bases from V and 0 bases from J, with 9 bases in between. There are 14 residues in the CDR3. CDR3 DNA: TGTGCCAGCAGCAGCAGCGGAAGCACAGATACGCAGTATTTT. Translating it yields CASSSSGSTDTQYF.

The chain joins TRBV11-2 to TRBJ1-4; the match to TRBD1 covers 8 bases. The junction had 1 base not matched to a gene; V was cut back by 3 bases and J by 4 bases. This CDR3 is 14 amino acids long. Germline V gene data show CDR1 as SGHAT and CDR2 as FQNNGV. This CDR3 reads CASSLDRDNEKLFF. The CDR3 DNA follows: TGTGCCAGCAGCTTGGACAGGGATAATGAAAAACTGTTTTTT. Variable domain in full (rest from reference TRBV11-2 and TRBJ1-4): EAGVAQSPRYKIIEKRQSVAFWCNPISGHATLYWYQQILGQGPKLLIQFQNNGVVDDSQLPKDRFSAERLKGVDSTLKIQPAKLEDSAVYLCASSLDRDNEKLFFGSGTQLSVL.

The chain couples TRBV2 to TRBJ2-3; TRBD2 aligns across 7 bases. The CDR3 extends over 15 amino acids. V lost 7 bases to trimming and J lost 6 bases; unmatched junction nucleotides: 13. CDR1 is SNHLY and CDR2 is FYNNEI in the germline V gene. Written as DNA, the CDR3 is TGTGCCAGCAAGAGCGGGACCCAAACATGGGATACGCAGTATTTT. It yields the protein CASKSGTQTWDTQYF.

V gene TRBV27 combines with J gene TRBJ2-2; a possible D gene is TRBD2 (7 bases). V was shortened by 5 bases and J by 0 bases, with 19 bases between the two germline ends. Germline CDR1 reads MNHEY; CDR2 reads SMNVEV (reference sequence). CDR3 length equals 18 residues. The CDR3 spells CASSGTGGAGANTGELFF. The CDR3 bases are TGTGCCAGCAGTGGGACGGGGGGCGCGGGAGCGAACACCGGGGAGCTGTTTTTT.

The rearrangement joins TRBV4-1 to TRBJ2-1, with 8 bases identical to TRBD2. Germline V gene data show CDR1 as MGHRA and CDR2 as YSYEKL. The trim removed 6 bases at V and 1 base at J, leaving 8 bases unmatched. The CDR3 length is 16 residues. The CDR3 sequence is CASSYTSGTSYNEQFF. The CDR3, as DNA: TGCGCCAGCAGTTATACTAGCGGAACTTCCTACAATGAGCAGTTCTTC.

The genes are TRBV4-2 and TRBJ2-3; 10 bases fit TRBD1. The CDR3 sequence is 16 residues long. The V gene end was trimmed by 2 bases and the J gene end by 2 bases; junction bases not matched to a gene: 4. Germline loops: CDR1 LGHNA, CDR2 YNFKEQ. CDR3 sequence (DNA): TGTGCCAGCAGCCAAATTGGGACAGGGGCCACAGATACGCAGTATTTT. It is translated as CASSQIGTGATDTQYF.

This chain links TRBV29-1 with TRBJ2-7, with 12 bases matching TRBD1. V was pared by 6 bases and J by 4 bases, with 7 bases of the junction left unmatched. Germline V gene lookup returns CDR1 SQVTM and CDR2 ANQGSEA. The CDR3 contains 14 residues. CDR3 in DNA: TGCAGCGTGGGACAGGGGGCCTCCTTATACGAGCAGTACTTC. This sequence encodes CSVGQGASLYEQYF.

This clone was recorded only once. The chain employs TRBV4-1 and TRBJ2-3, with TRBD1 matching 10 bases. CDR1 is MGHRA and CDR2 is YSYEKL in the germline V gene. This CDR3 comprises 19 residues. V lost 0 bases to trimming and J lost 3 bases; unmatched junction nucleotides: 12. CDR3 coding DNA: TGCGCCAGCAGCCAAGAGTGGGGTCGGGACAGGGGAGGGACAGATACGCAGTATTTT. Translating it yields CASSQEWGRDRGGTDTQYF.

V and J are TRBV7-9 and TRBJ1-1, with D possibly matching TRBD1 (5 bases). Germline loops: CDR1 SEHNR, CDR2 FQNEAQ (reference sequence). The CDR3 is 13 amino acids. Trimming took 6 bases from V and 3 from J, leaving 11 bases between them. CDR3 amino acids: CASSFPGYTEAFF. In DNA form, the CDR3 reads TGTGCCAGCAGTTTCCCAGGGTACACTGAAGCTTTCTTT.

The chain couples TRBV14 to TRBJ2-3; TRBD1 matches 12 bases. V was pared by 1 base and J by 8 bases, with 19 bases of the junction left unmatched. The CDR3 sequence is 20 residues long. Germline V gene sequence: CDR1 SGHDN, CDR2 FVKESK. CDR3 coding DNA: TGTGCCAGCAGCCAAGCCTTCTCTGGGACAGGGGGCGAAAGGTTGGGTACGCAGTATTTT. Translated, it gives CASSQAFSGTGGERLGTQYF.

Of note for this clone: Within the sample, other DNA sequences also encode this same CDR3. The V call is TRBV10-3, the J call TRBJ2-7; 10 positions agree with TRBD1. Germline V CDR1 and CDR2: ENHRY, SYGVKD. The CDR3 loop spans 13 amino acids. The V and J ends lost 6 bases and 6 bases, in that order; junction bases with no gene match: 5. CDR3: CAISTGTGAEQYF. CDR3 in DNA: TGTGCCATCAGCACCGGGACAGGGGCCGAGCAGTACTTC.

This clone appeared once. The J gene is TRBJ2-2, the V gene TRBV21-1; whether TRBD1, the table's D call, matches the DNA was not checked. TRBV21-1 represents a pseudogene. This CDR3 contains 17 residues. The CDR3 bases are TGTGCCAGCAGCAAAGGAGAGGGGACAGGGAACACCGGGGAGCTGTTTTTT. Translating it yields CASSKGEGTGNTGELFF.

The chain combines TRBV30 with TRBJ2-2; D unclear. The CDR3 length is 12 residues. Trimming stripped 4 bases from V and 5 bases from J, with 8 bases between. Germline loops: CDR1 GTSNPN, CDR2 SVGIG (reference sequence). CDR3 amino acids: CAWNRRTGELFF. The DNA for the CDR3 is TGTGCCTGGAACCGCAGGACCGGGGAGCTGTTTTTT.

This clone is a singleton in its sample. The V gene is TRBV30, the J gene TRBJ1-1; possibly TRBD1 for D (6 bases). V lost 5 bases, J lost 5 bases, and 15 bases lay in between. The V gene's germline CDR1 is GTSNPN and CDR2 SVGIG (reference sequence). The length of the CDR3 is 13 residues. CDR3 bases: TGTGCCTGGGATACAGGGCTGGGGACTGAAGCTTTCTTT. Residues: CAWDTGLGTEAFF.

The rearrangement joins TRBV27 to TRBJ2-1; 8 nucleotides line up with TRBD2. The germline gives CDR1 MNHEY, CDR2 SMNVEV (reference sequence). CDR3 length: 14 residues. V dropped 8 bases and J dropped 9; count of bases not matched to a gene: 12. The CDR3 reads CASSRRSGKREQFF. The CDR3 DNA reads TGTGCCAGCTCGCGCCGTAGCGGGAAACGTGAGCAGTTCTTC.

The rearrangement uses TRBV19 and TRBJ2-7; 10 nucleotides line up with TRBD1. The ends lost 5 bases at V and 4 bases at J; junction bases unmatched: 11. CDR1 is LNHDA, CDR2 SQIVND, per germline (reference sequence). The CDR3 contains 16 residues. The CDR3 DNA is TGTGCCAGTAGTCCCGAGTTTGGGACAGGGGCGTACGAGCAGTACTTC. Protein sequence: CASSPEFGTGAYEQYF.

The sample holds one count of this clone. Other DNA sequences within the sample encode an identical CDR3. V is TRBV7-9 and J is TRBJ1-1; tentatively, D is TRBD1 (5 bases). Trimming removed 5 bases from V and 4 bases from J, with 14 bases in between. This CDR3 region has 14 residues. Germline lookup yields CDR1 SEHNR and CDR2 FQNEAQ (reference sequence). CDR3 sequence (DNA): TGTGCCAGCAGCCCAGGGACGGGGGGCACTGAAGCTTTCTTT. Its translation: CASSPGTGGTEAFF.

The genes are TRBV28 and TRBJ2-5; perhaps TRBD1 as D (7 bases). The CDR3 spans 17 residues. The germline V gene has CDR1 MDHEN and CDR2 SYDVKM. The V and J ends lost 2 bases and 2 bases respectively, with 18 bases between them. The CDR3 nucleotides read TGTGCCAGCAGTTTACCCGGACAGGAGCGGGCACAAGAGACCCAGTACTTC. Its translation: CASSLPGQERAQETQYF.

This chain joins TRBV7-2 and TRBJ2-7, with 13 bases fitting TRBD2. Unmatched junction bases numbered 10, after V lost 1 base and J lost 7 bases. Germline CDR1 SGHTA, CDR2 FQGNSA. The CDR3 covers 17 residues. The CDR3 nucleotides read TGTGCCAGCAGCTTAGTCGGGGGGACTAGCGGGATGGGAGAGCAGTACTTC. Encoded protein: CASSLVGGTSGMGEQYF.

The chain combines TRBV28 with TRBJ1-2; D not resolved. The CDR3 has 15 residues. Trimming stripped 2 bases from V and 4 bases from J, with 14 bases between. Germline V gives CDR1 MDHEN, CDR2 SYDVKM. The CDR3 region is CASSLRHRNPYGYTF. In DNA, the CDR3 is TGTGCCAGCAGTTTAAGGCATCGAAACCCCTATGGCTACACCTTC.

The V gene is TRBV5-1, the J gene TRBJ2-5; 8 positions match TRBD2. With 3 bases clipped from V and 4 bases from J, the junction kept 11 bases outside the gene matches. This CDR3 spans 16 amino acids. Germline CDR1 and CDR2: SGHRS and YFSETQ. The CDR3 nucleotides are TGCGCCAGCAGCTACAGCGGGGGAGGGATTGGAGAGACCCAGTACTTC. Translation: CASSYSGGGIGETQYF.

V usage is TRBV7-6 and J usage is TRBJ2-3; TRBD2 agrees at 10 bases. CDR1 SGHVS and CDR2 FNYEAQ come from the germline V gene. The ends lost 2 bases at V and 2 bases at J; junction bases unmatched: 4. This CDR3 spans 16 amino acids. Here the CDR3 reads CASSLFTSGITDTQYF. CDR3 DNA: TGTGCCAGCAGCTTATTTACTAGCGGGATCACAGATACGCAGTATTTT.

The rearrangement joins TRBV19 to TRBJ1-1, with D perhaps matching TRBD1 (5 bases). V was shortened by 5 bases and J by 4 bases, with 14 bases between the two germline ends. This CDR3 is 14 amino acids long. CDR1 LNHDA and CDR2 SQIVND come from the germline V gene (reference sequence). CDR3 bases: TGTGCCAGTAGTCCACAGGTCCGTACCACTGAAGCTTTCTTT. This sequence encodes CASSPQVRTTEAFF.

The chain joins TRBV7-9 to TRBJ1-5; 7 positions match TRBD1. Per the germline V gene, CDR1 is SEHNR and CDR2 is FQNEAQ (reference sequence). The length of the CDR3 is 16 residues. Trimming removed 4 bases from V and 6 bases from J; junction bases left unmatched: 12. CDR3 in DNA: TGTGCCAGCAGCTCTGTAACACCAGGGGGGGTTCAGCCCCAGCATTTT. This codes for CASSSVTPGGVQPQHF. The variable domain in full, completed from reference TRBV7-9 and TRBJ1-5, reads DTGVSQNPRHKITKRGQNVTFRCDPISEHNRLYWYRQTLGQGPEFLTYFQNEAQLEKSRLLSDRFSAERPKGSFSTLEIQRTEQGDSAMYLCASSSVTPGGVQPQHFGDGTRLSIL.

The rearrangement joins TRBV27 to TRBJ1-1; 9 bases agree with TRBD1. The trim removed 1 base at V and 4 bases at J, leaving 13 bases unmatched. CDR3 length equals 18 residues. Germline lookup yields CDR1 MNHEY and CDR2 SMNVEV (reference sequence). CDR3 sequence: CASSLFSGTGRLGTEAFF. The CDR3 region has the DNA TGTGCCAGCAGTTTATTTTCCGGGACAGGGCGGTTGGGCACTGAAGCTTTCTTT.

The V and J genes are TRBV7-8 and TRBJ2-1; unclear D gene. The CDR3 runs 14 residues. The germline V gene encodes CDR1 SGHVS and CDR2 FQNEAQ. V gave up 1 base and J gave up 13 bases, with 17 bases separating them. CDR3 DNA sequence: TGTGCCAGCAGCTTAGTTGGAAGGTCCGGACCTCAGTTCTTC. The encoded protein is CASSLVGRSGPQFF. Full variable domain (missing parts from reference TRBV7-8 and TRBJ2-1): GAGVSQSPRYKVAKRGQDVALRCDPISGHVSLFWYQQALGQGPEFLTYFQNEAQLDKSGLPSDRFFAERPEGSVSTLKIQRTQQEDSAVYLCASSLVGRSGPQFFGPGTRLTVL.